The clone carrying this T cell receptor beta chain was recorded once. Study processing details: Researchers report that nucleated cell counts were estimated from reference gene primer amplification. Method: immunoSEQ multiplex PCR; TCRdb's copy keeps in-frame clones and lacks some. That table supplies the V and J calls and clone size; D and trimming were determined from the DNA. The sample has approximately 23,000 clones; roughly 89% are singletons. Germline CDR1 reads PRHDT; CDR2 reads FYEKMQ (reference sequence). The CDR3 has 17 amino acids. J lost 5 bases, V lost 2 bases, and 12 bases had no gene match. The data originate from a study of blood T cell repertoires in COVID-19. About the research overall: COVID-19 samples collected from the United States, Italy and Spain covered acute and convalescent phases. T cells, B-cell-depleted T cells, or PBMCs supplied cDNA or gDNA.

The gene calls are TRBV13 and TRBJ2-5, with 9 positions matching TRBD2. The clonotype was recovered from a woman older than 75 with active COVID-19. Sequencing used peripheral blood. CDR3 in DNA: TGTGCCAGCAGCTTAAGACTAGCGGACTACGGCCAGGAGACCCAGTACTTC. Translation: CASSLRLADYGQETQYF.